This T cell receptor beta chain was obtained from a study of T cell responses to AZD1222 COVID-19 vaccine. Assay used: immunoSEQ multiplex PCR; TCRdb lists only in-frame clones, some missing. The sample includes about 150,000 clones, less than 95% seen only once; the top ten take 1.1% to 1.5%. General study results and limits: Clonal diversity was possibly underestimated, and white British individuals and females predominated among donors. Vaccine-associated CD4 TCRs spanned spike, dominant at 160-218 and 743-854. Reportedly, nearly half of unique spike TCRs recognized epitopes outside B.1.351/B.1.1.7 mutations. Every sample of the repertoires postdated the peak T cell response.

About this clone itself: What it binds is not known.

The TCR comes from an adult in good health. The starting material was peripheral blood, obtained on day 0 of AZD1222 vaccination.

The CDR3 DNA is TGTGCCAGCAGTTTGGAGTCCCGCCCCCAGCATTTT. It is translated as CASSLESRPQHF. The chain employs TRBV12-3 or TRBV12-4 and TRBJ1-5; D is uncertain. The length of the CDR3 is 12 residues. Deletions cut 3 bases from V and 10 bases from J, with 10 bases between.